The clone carrying this TCR beta chain was recorded once. The data were obtained in a study of shared clonotypes between healthy human individuals. The V gene end was trimmed by 0 bases and the J gene end by 0 bases; junction bases not matched to a gene: 6. This CDR3 has 17 residues. CDR1 and CDR2 (germline): SGHNT, YYREEE (reference sequence). In the authors' methods: Owing to the provision of junction-only sequences devoid of quality scores by immunoSEQ, filtering differed. Profiled with immunoSEQ multiplex PCR; TCRdb holds only in-frame clones, not every one. V and J calls and clone size follow that table, whereas D and trimming were derived from the DNA. Of roughly 810,000 clones detected, around 96% appear once; the ten largest clones hold about 0.25%. It was CD45RO-negative cells, positively selected for CCR7, that made up naive CD8 cells, with terminally differentiated effector memory CD45RA+ cells excluded. The donors, all of them Caucasian adults, lived in Nashville, Tennessee.

V usage is TRBV5-4 and J usage is TRBJ2-5, with 9 bases lining up with TRBD2. This TCR was recovered from a man aged 30 to 39 in good health. What was sequenced was naive CD8+ T cells sorted from blood. CDR3 loop: CASSLEASGAYQETQYF. Written as DNA, the CDR3 is TGTGCCAGCAGCTTGGAGGCTAGCGGGGCCTACCAAGAGACCCAGTACTTC.